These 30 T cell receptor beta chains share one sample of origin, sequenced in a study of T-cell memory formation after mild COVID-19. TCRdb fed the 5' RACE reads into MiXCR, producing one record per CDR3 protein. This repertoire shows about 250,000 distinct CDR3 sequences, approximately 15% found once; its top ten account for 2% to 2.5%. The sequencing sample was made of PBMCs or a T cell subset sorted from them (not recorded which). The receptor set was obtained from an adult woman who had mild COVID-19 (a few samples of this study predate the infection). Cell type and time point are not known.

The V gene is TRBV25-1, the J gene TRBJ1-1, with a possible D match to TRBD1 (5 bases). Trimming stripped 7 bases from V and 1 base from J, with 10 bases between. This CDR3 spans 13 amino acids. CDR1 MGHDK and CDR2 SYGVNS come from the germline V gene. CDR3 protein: CASIGQGNTEAFF. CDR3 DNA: TGTGCCAGCATTGGGCAGGGGAACACTGAAGCTTTCTTT.

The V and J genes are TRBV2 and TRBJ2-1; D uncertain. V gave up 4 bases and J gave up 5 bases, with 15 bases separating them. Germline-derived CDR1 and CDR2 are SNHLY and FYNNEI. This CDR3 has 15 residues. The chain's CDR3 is CASSGETTANNEQFF. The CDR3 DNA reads TGTGCCAGCAGTGGAGAGACCACGGCGAACAATGAGCAGTTCTTC.

This CDR3 reads CASSSSGGGPGETQYF. CDR3 DNA sequence: TGTGCCAGCAGCTCAAGCGGGGGGGGTCCAGGGGAGACCCAGTACTTC. The rearrangement uses TRBV9 and TRBJ2-5, with 10 bases aligning to TRBD2. Germline-derived CDR1 and CDR2 are SGDLS and YYNGEE. The CDR3 covers 16 residues. V lost 4 bases, J lost 5 bases, and 11 bases stayed unmatched.

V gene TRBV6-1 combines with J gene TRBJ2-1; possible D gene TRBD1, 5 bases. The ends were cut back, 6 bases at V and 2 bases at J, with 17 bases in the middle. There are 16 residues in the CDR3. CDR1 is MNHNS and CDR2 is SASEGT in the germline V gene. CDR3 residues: CASSLLGRRTYNEQFF. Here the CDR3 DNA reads TGTGCCAGCAGCCTCCTGGGGCGGAGAACCTACAATGAGCAGTTCTTC.

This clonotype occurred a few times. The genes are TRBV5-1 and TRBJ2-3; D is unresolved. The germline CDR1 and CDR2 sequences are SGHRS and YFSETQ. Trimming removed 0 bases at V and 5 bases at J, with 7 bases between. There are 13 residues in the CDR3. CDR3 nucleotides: TGCGCCAGCAGCTTGGAGGCCATAGATACGCAGTATTTT. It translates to CASSLEAIDTQYF.

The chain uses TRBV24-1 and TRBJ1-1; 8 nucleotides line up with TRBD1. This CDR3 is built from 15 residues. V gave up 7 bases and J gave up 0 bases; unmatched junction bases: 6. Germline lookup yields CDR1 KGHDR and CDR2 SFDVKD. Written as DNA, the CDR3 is TGTGCCACCAGGGCCACGGACAGGGTGAACACTGAAGCTTTCTTT. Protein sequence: CATRATDRVNTEAFF.

CDR3: CATSALTDARETQYF. In nucleotides, the CDR3 is TGTGCCACCAGTGCTTTAACGGACGCCCGGGAGACCCAGTACTTC. V and J are TRBV24-1 and TRBJ2-5; no clear D gene. CDR3 length: 15 residues. The germline V and J ends were trimmed by 5 bases and 5 bases, with 17 bases remaining between them. Per germline, CDR1 KGHDR and CDR2 SFDVKD.

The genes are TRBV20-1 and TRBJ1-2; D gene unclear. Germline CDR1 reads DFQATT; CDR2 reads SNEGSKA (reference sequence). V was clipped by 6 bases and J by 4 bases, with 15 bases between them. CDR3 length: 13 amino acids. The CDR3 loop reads CSAPGYGSYGYTF. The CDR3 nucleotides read TGCAGTGCCCCCGGGTACGGGAGCTATGGCTACACCTTC.

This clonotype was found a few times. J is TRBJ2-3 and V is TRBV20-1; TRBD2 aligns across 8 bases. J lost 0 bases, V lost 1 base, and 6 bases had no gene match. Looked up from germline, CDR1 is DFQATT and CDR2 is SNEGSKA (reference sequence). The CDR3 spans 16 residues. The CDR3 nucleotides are TGCAGTGCTAGAGCCGGGGGGGGTCGTAGCACAGATACGCAGTATTTT. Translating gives CSARAGGGRSTDTQYF.

The CDR3 DNA follows: TGTGCCACCAGTGATTCGGTTAGCGGGGCCAGGGAGCAGTTCTTC. It encodes CATSDSVSGAREQFF. The rearrangement uses TRBV24-1 and TRBJ2-1, with 8 bases identical to TRBD2. Trimming cost V 2 bases and J 10 bases; bases outside gene matches: 9. Germline assignment: CDR1 KGHDR and CDR2 SFDVKD. This CDR3 is 15 amino acids long.

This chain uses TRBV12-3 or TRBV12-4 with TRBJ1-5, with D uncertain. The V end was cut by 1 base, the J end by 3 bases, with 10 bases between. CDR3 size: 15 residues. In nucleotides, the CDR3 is TGTGCCAGCAGTTTAGGTTTTAATACCAATCAGCCCCAGCATTTT. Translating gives CASSLGFNTNQPQHF.

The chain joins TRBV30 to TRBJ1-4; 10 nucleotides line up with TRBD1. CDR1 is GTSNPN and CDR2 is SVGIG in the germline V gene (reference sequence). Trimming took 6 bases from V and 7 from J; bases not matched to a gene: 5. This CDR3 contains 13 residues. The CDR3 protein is CACHWDRGEKLFF. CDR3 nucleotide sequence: TGTGCCTGTCACTGGGACAGGGGTGAAAAACTGTTTTTT.

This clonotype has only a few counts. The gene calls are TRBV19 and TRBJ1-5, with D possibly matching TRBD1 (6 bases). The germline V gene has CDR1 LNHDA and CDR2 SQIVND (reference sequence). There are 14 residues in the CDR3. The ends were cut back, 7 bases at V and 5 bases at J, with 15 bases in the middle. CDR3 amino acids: CASNLVQGHQPQHF. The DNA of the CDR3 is TGTGCCAGTAACTTGGTACAGGGTCATCAGCCCCAGCATTTT.

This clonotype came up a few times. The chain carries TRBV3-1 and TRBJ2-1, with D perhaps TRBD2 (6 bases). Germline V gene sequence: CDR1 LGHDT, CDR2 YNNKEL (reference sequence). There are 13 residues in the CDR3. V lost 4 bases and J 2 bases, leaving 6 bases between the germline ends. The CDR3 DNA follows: TGTGCCAGCAGCCGGACTACCTACAATGAGCAGTTCTTC. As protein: CASSRTTYNEQFF.

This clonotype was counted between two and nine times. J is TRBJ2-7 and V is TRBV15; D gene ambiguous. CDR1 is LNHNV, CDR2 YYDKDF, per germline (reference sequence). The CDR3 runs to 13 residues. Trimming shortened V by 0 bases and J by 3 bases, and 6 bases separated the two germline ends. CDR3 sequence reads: CATSRDTNYEQYF. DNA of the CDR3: TGTGCCACCAGCAGAGATACGAACTACGAGCAGTACTTC.

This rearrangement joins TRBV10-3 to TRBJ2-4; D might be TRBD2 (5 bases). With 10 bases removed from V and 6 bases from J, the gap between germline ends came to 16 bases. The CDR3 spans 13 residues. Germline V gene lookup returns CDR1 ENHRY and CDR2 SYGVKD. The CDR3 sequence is CATTSTEANIQYF. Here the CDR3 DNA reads TGTGCCACCACCTCGACGGAGGCAAACATTCAGTACTTC.

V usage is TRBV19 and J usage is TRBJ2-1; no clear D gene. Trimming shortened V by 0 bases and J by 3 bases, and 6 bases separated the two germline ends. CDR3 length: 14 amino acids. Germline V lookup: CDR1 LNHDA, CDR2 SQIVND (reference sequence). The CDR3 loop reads CASSIDTNYNEQFF. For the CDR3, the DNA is TGTGCCAGTAGTATAGACACAAACTACAATGAGCAGTTCTTC.

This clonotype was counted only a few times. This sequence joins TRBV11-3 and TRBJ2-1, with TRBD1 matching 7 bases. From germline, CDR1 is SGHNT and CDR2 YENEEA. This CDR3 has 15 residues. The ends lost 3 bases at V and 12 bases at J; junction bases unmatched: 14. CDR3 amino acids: CASSLGTVAGQRQFF. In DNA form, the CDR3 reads TGTGCCAGCAGCTTGGGGACAGTAGCTGGCCAACGGCAGTTCTTC.

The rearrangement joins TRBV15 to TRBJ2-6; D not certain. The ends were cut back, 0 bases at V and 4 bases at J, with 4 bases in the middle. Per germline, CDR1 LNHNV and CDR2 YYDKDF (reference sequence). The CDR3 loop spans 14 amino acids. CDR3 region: CATSRDQGANVLTF. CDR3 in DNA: TGTGCCACCAGCAGAGATCAGGGGGCCAACGTCCTGACTTTC.

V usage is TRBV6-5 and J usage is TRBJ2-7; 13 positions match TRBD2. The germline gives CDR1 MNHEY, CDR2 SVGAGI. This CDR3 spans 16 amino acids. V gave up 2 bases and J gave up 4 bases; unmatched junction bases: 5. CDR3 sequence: CASSYRGLAGIYEQYF. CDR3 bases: TGTGCCAGCAGTTACAGGGGACTAGCGGGAATTTACGAGCAGTACTTC.

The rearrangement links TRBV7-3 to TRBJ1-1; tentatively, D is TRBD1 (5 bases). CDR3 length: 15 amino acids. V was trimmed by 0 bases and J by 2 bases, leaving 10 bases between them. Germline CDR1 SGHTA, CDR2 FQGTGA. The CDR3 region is CASSLTWGSNTEAFF. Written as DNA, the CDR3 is TGTGCCAGCAGCTTAACTTGGGGGTCTAACACTGAAGCTTTCTTT.

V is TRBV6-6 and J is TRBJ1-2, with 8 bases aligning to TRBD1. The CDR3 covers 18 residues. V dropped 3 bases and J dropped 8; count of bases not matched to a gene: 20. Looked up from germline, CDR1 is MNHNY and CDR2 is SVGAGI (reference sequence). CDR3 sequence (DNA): TGTGCCAGCAGTTATCCGGTGGGACAGGTGAATCATAAATCGGGCTACACCTTC. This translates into CASSYPVGQVNHKSGYTF.

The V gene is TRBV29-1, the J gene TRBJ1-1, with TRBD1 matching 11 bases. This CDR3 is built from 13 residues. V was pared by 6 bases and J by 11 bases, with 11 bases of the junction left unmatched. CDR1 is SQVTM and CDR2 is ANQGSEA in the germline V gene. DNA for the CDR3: TGCAGCGTGGACTCCGGGACAGGGGGTCGGGCTTTCTTT. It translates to CSVDSGTGGRAFF.

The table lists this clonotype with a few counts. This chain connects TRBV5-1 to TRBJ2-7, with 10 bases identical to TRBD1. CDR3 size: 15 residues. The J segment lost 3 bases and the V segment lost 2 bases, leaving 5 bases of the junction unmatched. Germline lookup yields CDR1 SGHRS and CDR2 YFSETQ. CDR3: CASSFTGQGVYEQYF. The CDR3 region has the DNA TGCGCCAGCAGCTTCACCGGACAGGGGGTCTACGAGCAGTACTTC.

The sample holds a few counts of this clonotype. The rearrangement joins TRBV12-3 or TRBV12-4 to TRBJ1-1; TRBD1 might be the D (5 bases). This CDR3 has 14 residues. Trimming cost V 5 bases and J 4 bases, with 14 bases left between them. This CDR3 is CASSTYRRTTEAFF. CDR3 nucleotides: TGTGCCAGCAGTACATACAGGAGAACCACTGAAGCTTTCTTT.

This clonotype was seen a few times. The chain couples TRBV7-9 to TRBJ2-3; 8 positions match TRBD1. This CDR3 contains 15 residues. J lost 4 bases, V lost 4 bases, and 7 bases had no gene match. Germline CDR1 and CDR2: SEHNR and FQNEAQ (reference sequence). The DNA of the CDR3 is TGTGCCAGCAGCTCCCGGACAGGGAAGGCAGATACGCAGTATTTT. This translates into CASSSRTGKADTQYF.

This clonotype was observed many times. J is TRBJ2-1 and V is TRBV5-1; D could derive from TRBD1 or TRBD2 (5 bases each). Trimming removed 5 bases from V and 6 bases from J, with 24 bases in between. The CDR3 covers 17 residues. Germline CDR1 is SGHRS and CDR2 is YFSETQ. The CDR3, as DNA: TGCGCCAGCAGGGGACGTCCCGGGCTAGAAAGTAGCAATGAGCAGTTCTTC. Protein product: CASRGRPGLESSNEQFF.

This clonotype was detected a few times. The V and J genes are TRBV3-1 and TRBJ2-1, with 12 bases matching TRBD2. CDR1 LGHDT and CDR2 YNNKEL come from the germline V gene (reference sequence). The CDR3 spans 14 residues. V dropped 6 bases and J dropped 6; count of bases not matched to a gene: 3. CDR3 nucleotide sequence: TGTGCCAGCAGTACTAGCGGGAGGTTCAATGAGCAGTTCTTC. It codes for CASSTSGRFNEQFF.

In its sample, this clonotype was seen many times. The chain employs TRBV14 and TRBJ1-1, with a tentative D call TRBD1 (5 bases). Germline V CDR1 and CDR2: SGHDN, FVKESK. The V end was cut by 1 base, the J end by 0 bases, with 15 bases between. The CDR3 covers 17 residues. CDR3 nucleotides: TGTGCCAGCAGCCAAGTTCTTGGGGGAGGGATGAACACTGAAGCTTTCTTT. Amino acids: CASSQVLGGGMNTEAFF.

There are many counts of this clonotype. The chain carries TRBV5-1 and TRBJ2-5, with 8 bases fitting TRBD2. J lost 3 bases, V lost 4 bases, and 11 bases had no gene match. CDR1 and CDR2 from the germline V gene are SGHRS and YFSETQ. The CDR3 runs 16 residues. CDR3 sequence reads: CASSVPWSGGKETQYF. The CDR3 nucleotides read TGCGCCAGCAGCGTGCCGTGGAGCGGGGGAAAAGAGACCCAGTACTTC.